Presented here are 27 T cell receptor beta chains from one specimen sequenced in a study of cytomegalovirus exposure and HLA in healthy donors (dated by TCRdb to 2017 to 2019). The protocol used for the library was the immunoSEQ multiplex PCR assay. For the multiplex PCR, a mixture combining 60 forward primers for TCR Vbeta segments and 13 reverse primers for TCR Jbeta segments was used. TCRdb provides this immuneACCESS table in a form limited to in-frame rearrangements. Some clones are lacking; in checked studies, under half of them reflect an unresolved V gene, and why the rest are absent is not known. The sample table contains just over 95,000 clones; only one count was recorded for 78% of them. The ten top clones hold 4.1% of the sample. The specimen sequenced was PBMCs. These TCRs come from a woman between 40 and 50 years old in good health and CMV-seropositive.

This clone came up once. In DNA form, the CDR3 reads TGTGCCAGCAGTGTCGACTCAACTGGGCAGTTCTTC. Residues: CASSVDSTGQFF. The J gene is TRBJ2-1, the V gene TRBV25-1, with no clear D. V was pared by 4 bases and J by 12 bases, with 13 bases between. The CDR3 contains 12 residues. CDR1 and CDR2 (germline): MGHDK, SYGVNS. Full variable domain (missing parts from reference TRBV25-1 and TRBJ2-1): EADIYQTPRYLVIGTGKKITLECSQTMGHDKMYWYQQDPGMELHLIHYSYGVNSTEKGDLSSESTVSRIRTEHFPLTLESARPSHTSQYLCASSVDSTGQFFGPGTRLTVL.

DNA for the CDR3: TGTGCCAGCAGTTACACCCAGTCTAGCACAGATACGCAGTATTTT. It translates to CASSYTQSSTDTQYF. The rearrangement joins TRBV6-5 to TRBJ2-3, with unresolved D. The CDR3 loop spans 15 amino acids. Germline CDR1 MNHEY, CDR2 SVGAGI. Trimming shortened V by 2 bases and J by 0 bases, and 9 bases separated the two germline ends.

This clone was seen more than once but under ten times. The CDR3 sequence is CASSLPGQNQETQYF. Written as DNA, the CDR3 is TGTGCCAGCAGTTTACCGGGACAGAACCAAGAGACCCAGTACTTC. This chain connects TRBV28 to TRBJ2-5, with 7 bases aligning to TRBD1. Germline V gene sequence: CDR1 MDHEN, CDR2 SYDVKM. V lost 2 bases to trimming and J lost 0 bases; unmatched junction nucleotides: 3. This CDR3 is built from 15 residues.

The chain joins TRBV11-2 to TRBJ1-1, with D possibly being TRBD1 (5 bases). This CDR3 comprises 11 residues. Looked up from germline, CDR1 is SGHAT and CDR2 is FQNNGV. Deletions cut 1 base from V and 12 bases from J, with 9 bases between. The CDR3 loop reads CASSLGGESFF. The CDR3 nucleotides read TGTGCCAGCAGCTTAGGGGGGGAGTCTTTCTTT.

This clone was counted between two and nine times. The rearrangement joins TRBV2 to TRBJ2-1; the D gene is possibly TRBD2 (6 bases). CDR3 length equals 13 residues. CDR1 and CDR2 from the germline V gene are SNHLY and FYNNEI. V was shortened by 7 bases and J by 7 bases, with 14 bases between the two germline ends. The CDR3 DNA is TGTGCCAGCATTCCGGGAGTGGGGAATGAGCAGTTCTTC. The encoded protein is CASIPGVGNEQFF. The whole variable domain, filled in from reference TRBV2 and TRBJ2-1, reads EPEVTQTPSHQVTQMGQEVILRCVPISNHLYFYWYRQILGQKVEFLVSFYNNEISEKSEIFDDQFSVERPDGSNFTLKIRSTKLEDSAMYFCASIPGVGNEQFFGPGTRLTVL.

CDR3 in amino acids: CASSLDMGYTF. The CDR3 DNA reads TGTGCCAGCAGCCTAGACATGGGCTACACCTTC. V gene TRBV7-9 combines with J gene TRBJ1-2; D unclear. The ends were cut back, 5 bases at V and 8 bases at J, with 9 bases in the middle. CDR1 and CDR2 from the germline V gene are SEHNR and FQNEAQ (reference sequence). CDR3 length equals 11 residues.

The chain combines TRBV19 with TRBJ1-1; D unresolved. The CDR3 has 13 residues. In germline, CDR1 is LNHDA, CDR2 SQIVND (reference sequence). Trimming took 7 bases from V and 2 from J, leaving 11 bases between them. Here the CDR3 DNA reads TGTGCCAGTATCCCCTCGGGAAACACTGAAGCTTTCTTT. This sequence encodes CASIPSGNTEAFF.

The gene calls are TRBV10-2 and TRBJ2-5; D not certain. Trimming took off 4 bases at V and 1 base at J, with 7 bases between the two ends. This CDR3 comprises 13 residues. Germline lookup yields CDR1 WSHSY and CDR2 SAAADI. CDR3 bases: TGCGCCAGCAGTGTTTTCGGCCAAGAGACCCAGTACTTC. This gives the protein CASSVFGQETQYF.

The chain carries TRBV10-3 and TRBJ2-3; D gene uncertain. The germline gives CDR1 ENHRY, CDR2 SYGVKD. Trimming cost V 6 bases and J 3 bases, with 16 bases left between them. This CDR3 spans 15 amino acids. The CDR3 loop reads CAIRPRPSNTDTQYF. The CDR3 nucleotides read TGTGCCATCAGGCCGCGGCCTAGTAATACAGATACGCAGTATTTT.

This clone has only a few counts. CDR3 nucleotide sequence: TGTGCCGGAGGGGACTACGAGCAGTACTTC. Amino acids: CAGGDYEQYF. The V and J genes are TRBV30 and TRBJ2-7, with D perhaps matching TRBD2 (6 bases). This CDR3 has 10 amino acids. Deletions cut 8 bases from V and 3 bases from J, with 8 bases between. Germline lookup yields CDR1 GTSNPN and CDR2 SVGIG (reference sequence).

About this clone: Other nucleotide sequences from this sample produce the same CDR3. The chain has TRBV19 and TRBJ1-5; 8 bases are shared with TRBD1. The CDR3 extends over 13 amino acids. V shed 6 bases and J 4 bases; nucleotides not matched to a gene: 2. Per germline, CDR1 LNHDA and CDR2 SQIVND (reference sequence). Here the CDR3 DNA reads TGTGCCAGTAGCGACAGGGGTAATCAGCCCCAGCATTTT. Translated: CASSDRGNQPQHF.

The chain links TRBV10-3 to TRBJ1-5; a weak D match, TRBD1 (6 bases). V was trimmed by 4 bases and J by 2 bases, leaving 15 bases between them. Germline assignment: CDR1 ENHRY and CDR2 SYGVKD. CDR3 length: 16 residues. CDR3 residues: CAISGAGVGGNQPQHF. CDR3 DNA sequence: TGTGCCATCAGTGGGGCAGGGGTTGGTGGCAATCAGCCCCAGCATTTT.

The chain links TRBV19 to TRBJ2-2; 14 bases fit TRBD2. Germline V gene data show CDR1 as LNHDA and CDR2 as SQIVND (reference sequence). Unmatched junction bases numbered 6, after V lost 5 bases and J lost 7 bases. The CDR3 is made up of 16 amino acids. This CDR3 reads CASSSRLAGGIGELFF. In DNA, the CDR3 is TGTGCCAGTAGTTCCCGACTAGCGGGAGGGATCGGGGAGCTGTTTTTT.

This chain connects TRBV7-9 to TRBJ1-1, with D possibly matching TRBD1 (6 bases). Trimming removed 5 bases at V and 4 bases at J, with 14 bases between. The germline V gene has CDR1 SEHNR and CDR2 FQNEAQ (reference sequence). The CDR3 covers 14 residues. CDR3 sequence (DNA): TGTGCCAGCAGCCAAAACAGGGAATTCACTGAAGCTTTCTTT. Amino acid sequence: CASSQNREFTEAFF.

The chain combines TRBV5-1 with TRBJ2-7; tentative D call: TRBD1 (6 bases). V gave up 4 bases and J gave up 0 bases, with 14 bases separating them. CDR3 size: 15 residues. Germline V gives CDR1 SGHRS, CDR2 YFSETQ. In DNA, the CDR3 is TGCGCCAGCAGCCCCGGACAGCTCCTCTCCTACGAGCAGTACTTC. Residues: CASSPGQLLSYEQYF.

The rearrangement links TRBV2 to TRBJ1-5, with 10 bases matching TRBD1. The ends lost 6 bases at V and 2 bases at J; junction bases unmatched: 16. CDR3 length: 19 amino acids. Germline CDR1 and CDR2: SNHLY and FYNNEI. As DNA, the CDR3 is TGTGCCAGCAGGGGGTTCGGACAGGGGGTTCGAGGGGGCAATCAGCCCCAGCATTTT. It translates to CASRGFGQGVRGGNQPQHF.

The rearrangement links TRBV11-2 to TRBJ2-7, with D perhaps TRBD1 (5 bases). Trimming removed 5 bases from V and 2 bases from J, with 13 bases in between. The CDR3 covers 14 residues. Germline V lookup: CDR1 SGHAT, CDR2 FQNNGV. This chain's CDR3 is CASSPQGGAYEQYF. The CDR3 DNA reads as TGTGCCAGCAGCCCTCAGGGTGGAGCCTACGAGCAGTACTTC.

The rearrangement joins TRBV19 to TRBJ1-2; 9 bases are a match to TRBD1. The V gene end was trimmed by 3 bases and the J gene end by 2 bases; junction bases not matched to a gene: 4. Germline V CDR1 and CDR2: LNHDA, SQIVND (reference sequence). CDR3 length: 15 amino acids. In DNA form, the CDR3 reads TGTGCCAGTAGTATCCTGGGACAGGGAAACTATGGCTACACCTTC. Translating it yields CASSILGQGNYGYTF. The full variable domain, with the rest looked up from reference TRBV19 and TRBJ1-2, is DGGITQSPKYLFRKEGQNVTLSCEQNLNHDAMYWYRQDPGQGLRLIYYSQIVNDFQKGDIAEGYSVSREKKESFPLTVTSAQKNPTAFYLCASSILGQGNYGYTFGSGTRLTVV.

The gene calls are TRBV7-3 and TRBJ2-7; TRBD2 aligns across 9 bases. The CDR3 runs 14 residues. V gave up 5 bases and J gave up 2 bases; unmatched junction bases: 4. Germline V CDR1 and CDR2: SGHTA, FQGTGA. The CDR3 DNA reads TGTGCCAGCAGCGCTAGCGGGGCCCCCTACGAGCAGTACTTC. It specifies CASSASGAPYEQYF.

V and J are TRBV6-1 and TRBJ1-1, with D perhaps TRBD1 (5 bases). This CDR3 contains 13 residues. CDR1 is MNHNS and CDR2 is SASEGT in the germline V gene. V was shortened by 4 bases and J by 5 bases, with 11 bases between the two germline ends. The CDR3: CASSGTGGTEAFF. The CDR3 nucleotides read TGTGCCAGCAGTGGTACGGGGGGGACTGAAGCTTTCTTT.

V usage is TRBV11-2 and J usage is TRBJ2-7, with 7 positions matching TRBD2. The length of the CDR3 is 15 residues. Germline CDR1 is SGHAT and CDR2 is FQNNGV. V trimming: 4 bases; J trimming: 2 bases; junction bases outside the gene matches: 8. The CDR3 DNA sequence: TGTGCCAGCAGCTCCCTCCGGGACTATACCTACGAGCAGTACTTC. It specifies CASSSLRDYTYEQYF.

The chain's CDR3 is CATSREVFGGTVNLLAKNIQYF. Written as DNA, the CDR3 is TGTGCCACCAGCAGAGAGGTTTTCGGAGGCACGGTAAACCTTCTAGCCAAAAACATTCAGTACTTC. V is TRBV15 and J is TRBJ2-4; D is perhaps TRBD2 (5 bases). Trimming stripped 0 bases from V and 0 bases from J, with 27 bases between. This CDR3 contains 22 residues. Germline CDR1 reads LNHNV; CDR2 reads YYDKDF (reference sequence).

V gene TRBV7-3 combines with J gene TRBJ2-6; 7 bases are shared with TRBD1. The V and J ends lost 5 bases and 0 bases, in that order; junction bases with no gene match: 16. The CDR3 consists of 20 residues. CDR1 is SGHTA, CDR2 FQGTGA, per germline. The CDR3 coding sequence is TGTGCCAGCAGCAAACAAACTTTGCAGGGGGTCCGCTCTGGGGCCAACGTCCTGACTTTC. Protein product: CASSKQTLQGVRSGANVLTF.

J is TRBJ2-1 and V is TRBV5-4; a weak D match, TRBD2 (6 bases). Germline lookup yields CDR1 SGHNT and CDR2 YYREEE (reference sequence). CDR3 length equals 14 residues. V was trimmed by 1 base and J by 9 bases, leaving 14 bases between them. Here the CDR3 DNA reads TGTGCCAGCAGCTTGTCGGGAGCCGGGGCTGAGCAGTTCTTC. Its protein is CASSLSGAGAEQFF.

This clone was seen more than once but under ten times. The chain uses TRBV5-1 and TRBJ2-1; TRBD2 is a possible D gene (6 bases). This CDR3 has 14 amino acids. V was clipped by 2 bases and J by 8 bases, with 14 bases between them. Germline CDR1 and CDR2: SGHRS and YFSETQ. The CDR3 coding sequence is TGCGCCAGCAGCTTATCTAGCGAACGGGATGAGCAGTTCTTC. Translation: CASSLSSERDEQFF.

This chain joins TRBV30 and TRBJ2-1; D remains ambiguous. The length of the CDR3 is 11 residues. V was shortened by 2 bases and J by 8 bases, with 7 bases between the two germline ends. Germline lookup yields CDR1 GTSNPN and CDR2 SVGIG (reference sequence). This CDR3 reads CAWSTLDEQFF. CDR3 nucleotides: TGTGCCTGGAGTACTCTAGATGAGCAGTTCTTC. Based on the CDR3 plus reference TRBV30 and TRBJ2-1, the full variable domain is SQTIHQWPATLVQPVGSPLSLECTVEGTSNPNLYWYRQAAGRGLQLLFYSVGIGQISSEVPQNLSASRPQDRQFILSSKKLLLSDSGFYLCAWSTLDEQFFGPGTRLTVL.

The V gene is TRBV20-1, the J gene TRBJ1-1, with D unresolved. CDR3 length: 11 residues. The germline V and J ends were trimmed by 3 bases and 7 bases, with 9 bases remaining between them. The germline V gene encodes CDR1 DFQATT and CDR2 SNEGSKA (reference sequence). The CDR3 here is CSASRGYEAFF. CDR3 sequence (DNA): TGCAGTGCTAGTCGCGGGTATGAAGCTTTCTTT.